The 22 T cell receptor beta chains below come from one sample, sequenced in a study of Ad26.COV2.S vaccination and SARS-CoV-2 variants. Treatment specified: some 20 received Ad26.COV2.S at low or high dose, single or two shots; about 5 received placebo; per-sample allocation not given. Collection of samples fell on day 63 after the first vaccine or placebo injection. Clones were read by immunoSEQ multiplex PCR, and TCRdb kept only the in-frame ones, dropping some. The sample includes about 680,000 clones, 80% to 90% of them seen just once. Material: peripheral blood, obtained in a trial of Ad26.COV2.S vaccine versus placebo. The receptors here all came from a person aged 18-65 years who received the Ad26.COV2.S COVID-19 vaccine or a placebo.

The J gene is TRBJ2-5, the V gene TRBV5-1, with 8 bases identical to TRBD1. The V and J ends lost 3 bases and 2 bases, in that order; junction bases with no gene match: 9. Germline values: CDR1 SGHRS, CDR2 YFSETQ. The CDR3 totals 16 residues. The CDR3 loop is CASSYMGTGPQETQYF. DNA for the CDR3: TGCGCCAGCAGCTATATGGGGACAGGCCCACAAGAGACCCAGTACTTC.

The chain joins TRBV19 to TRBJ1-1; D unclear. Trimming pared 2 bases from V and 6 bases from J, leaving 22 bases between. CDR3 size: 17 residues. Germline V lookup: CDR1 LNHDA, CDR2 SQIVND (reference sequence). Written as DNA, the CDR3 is TGTGCCAGTAGTATACCCTTGACCCGAAACGGCGACTCTGAAGCTTTCTTT. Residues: CASSIPLTRNGDSEAFF.

The CDR3 nucleotides are TGTGCCAGCGCGAGGGGGACCTCCGTCTCCTACGAGCAGTACTTC. The encoded protein is CASARGTSVSYEQYF. The chain carries TRBV9 and TRBJ2-7; TRBD1 is a possible D gene (6 bases). V gave up 7 bases and J gave up 0 bases, with 17 bases separating them. Germline lookup yields CDR1 SGDLS and CDR2 YYNGEE. The length of the CDR3 is 15 residues. The whole variable domain, remainder taken from reference TRBV9 and TRBJ2-7, is DSGVTQTPKHLITATGQRVTLRCSPRSGDLSVYWYQQSLDQGLQFLIQYYNGEERAKGNILERFSAQQFPDLHSELNLSSLELGDSALYFCASARGTSVSYEQYFGPGTRLTVT.

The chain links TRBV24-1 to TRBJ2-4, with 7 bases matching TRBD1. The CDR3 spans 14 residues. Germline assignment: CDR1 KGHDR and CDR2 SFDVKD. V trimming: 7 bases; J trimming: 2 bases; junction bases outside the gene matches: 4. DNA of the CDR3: TGTGCCACCAGCTTACAGGGGTCCAAAAACATTCAGTACTTC. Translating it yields CATSLQGSKNIQYF.

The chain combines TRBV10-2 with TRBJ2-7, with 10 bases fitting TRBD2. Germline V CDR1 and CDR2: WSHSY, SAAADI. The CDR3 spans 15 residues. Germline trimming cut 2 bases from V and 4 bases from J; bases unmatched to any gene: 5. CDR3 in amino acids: CASSESGRVGYEQYF. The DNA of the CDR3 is TGCGCCAGCAGTGAGAGCGGGAGGGTAGGGTACGAGCAGTACTTC.

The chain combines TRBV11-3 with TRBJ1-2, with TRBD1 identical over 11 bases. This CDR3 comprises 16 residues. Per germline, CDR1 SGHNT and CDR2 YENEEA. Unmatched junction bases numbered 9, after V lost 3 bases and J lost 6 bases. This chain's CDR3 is CASSFGPGQGADGYTF. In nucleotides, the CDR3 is TGTGCCAGCAGCTTTGGGCCAGGACAGGGGGCGGATGGCTACACCTTC.

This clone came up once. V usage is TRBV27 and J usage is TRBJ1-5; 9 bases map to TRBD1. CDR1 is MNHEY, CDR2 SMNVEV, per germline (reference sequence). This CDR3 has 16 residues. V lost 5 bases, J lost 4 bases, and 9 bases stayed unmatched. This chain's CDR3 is CASSLRVGTGNQPQHF. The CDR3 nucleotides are TGTGCCAGCAGTCTCAGGGTCGGGACAGGGAATCAGCCCCAGCATTTT.

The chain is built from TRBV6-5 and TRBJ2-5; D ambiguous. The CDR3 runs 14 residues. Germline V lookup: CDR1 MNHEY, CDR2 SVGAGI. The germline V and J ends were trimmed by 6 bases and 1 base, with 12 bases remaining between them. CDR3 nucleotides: TGTGCCAGCAGGCCCTGGCCCGCCCAAGAGACCCAGTACTTC. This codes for CASRPWPAQETQYF.

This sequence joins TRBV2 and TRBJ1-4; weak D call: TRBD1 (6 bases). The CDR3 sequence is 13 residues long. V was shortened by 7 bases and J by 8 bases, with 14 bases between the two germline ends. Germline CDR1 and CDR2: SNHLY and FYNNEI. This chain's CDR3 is CASIRGADEKLFF. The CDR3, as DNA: TGTGCCAGCATCAGGGGTGCCGACGAAAAACTGTTTTTT.

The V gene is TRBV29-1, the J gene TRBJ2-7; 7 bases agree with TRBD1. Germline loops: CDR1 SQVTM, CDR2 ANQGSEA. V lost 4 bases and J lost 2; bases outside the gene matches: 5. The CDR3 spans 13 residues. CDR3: CSVVRDRPYEQYF. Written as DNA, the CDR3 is TGCAGCGTTGTAAGGGACAGACCCTACGAGCAGTACTTC.

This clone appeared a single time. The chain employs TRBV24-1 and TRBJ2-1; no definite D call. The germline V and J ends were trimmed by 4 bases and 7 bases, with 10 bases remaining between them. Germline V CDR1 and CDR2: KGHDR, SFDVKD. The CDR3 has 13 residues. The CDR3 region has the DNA TGTGCCACCAGTGACTCAGCATGGAATGAGCAGTTCTTC. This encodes CATSDSAWNEQFF.

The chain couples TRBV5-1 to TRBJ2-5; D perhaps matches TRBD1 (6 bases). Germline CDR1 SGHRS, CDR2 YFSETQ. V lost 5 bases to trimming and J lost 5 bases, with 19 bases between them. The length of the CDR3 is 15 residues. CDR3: CASSQVLTGSETQYF. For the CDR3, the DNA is TGCGCCAGCAGTCAGGTCCTTACAGGGAGTGAGACCCAGTACTTC.

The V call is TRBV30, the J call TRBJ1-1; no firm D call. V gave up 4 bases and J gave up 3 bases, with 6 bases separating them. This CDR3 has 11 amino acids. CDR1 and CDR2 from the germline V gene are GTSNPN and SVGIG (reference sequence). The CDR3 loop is CAWMEDTEAFF. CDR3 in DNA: TGTGCCTGGATGGAAGACACTGAAGCTTTCTTT.

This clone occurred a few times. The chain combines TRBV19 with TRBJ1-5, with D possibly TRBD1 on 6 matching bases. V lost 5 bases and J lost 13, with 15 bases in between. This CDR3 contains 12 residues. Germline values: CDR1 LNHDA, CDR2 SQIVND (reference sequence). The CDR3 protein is CASSVPGEVQHF. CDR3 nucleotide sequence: TGTGCCAGTAGTGTCCCAGGGGAGGTTCAGCATTTT.

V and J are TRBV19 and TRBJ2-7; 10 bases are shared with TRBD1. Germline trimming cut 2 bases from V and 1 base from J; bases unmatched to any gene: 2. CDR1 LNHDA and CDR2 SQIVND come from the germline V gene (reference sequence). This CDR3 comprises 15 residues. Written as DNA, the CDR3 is TGTGCCAGTAGTATACGGGACAGGGGTTCCTACGAGCAGTACTTC. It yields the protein CASSIRDRGSYEQYF.

The CDR3 nucleotides read TGCAGCGTTGAGGTCGGGACCTACGAGCAGTACTTC. Its protein product is CSVEVGTYEQYF. The chain employs TRBV29-1 and TRBJ2-7; D perhaps matches TRBD2 (5 bases). V was pared by 3 bases and J by 2 bases, with 8 bases between. The CDR3 consists of 12 residues. The germline CDR1 and CDR2 sequences are SQVTM and ANQGSEA.

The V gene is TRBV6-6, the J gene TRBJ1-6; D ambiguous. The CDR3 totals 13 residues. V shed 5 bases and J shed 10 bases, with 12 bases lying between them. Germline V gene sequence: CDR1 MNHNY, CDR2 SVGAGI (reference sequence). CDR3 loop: CASSPSIGSPLHF. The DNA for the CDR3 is TGTGCCAGCAGTCCCTCGATTGGATCACCCCTCCACTTT.

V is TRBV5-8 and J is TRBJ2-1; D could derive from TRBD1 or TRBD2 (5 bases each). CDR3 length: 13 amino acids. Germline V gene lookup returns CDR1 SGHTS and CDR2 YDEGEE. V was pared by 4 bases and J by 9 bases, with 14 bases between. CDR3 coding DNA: TGTGCCAGCAGCGGGTCGGGACGGGGTGAGCAGTTCTTC. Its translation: CASSGSGRGEQFF.

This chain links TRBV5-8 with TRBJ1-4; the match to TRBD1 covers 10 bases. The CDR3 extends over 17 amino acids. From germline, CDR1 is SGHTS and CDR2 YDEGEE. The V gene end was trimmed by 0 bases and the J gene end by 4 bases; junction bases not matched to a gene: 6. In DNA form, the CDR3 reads TGTGCCAGCAGCTTGGCCGTACGGACAGGGGGTAATGAAAAACTGTTTTTT. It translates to CASSLAVRTGGNEKLFF.

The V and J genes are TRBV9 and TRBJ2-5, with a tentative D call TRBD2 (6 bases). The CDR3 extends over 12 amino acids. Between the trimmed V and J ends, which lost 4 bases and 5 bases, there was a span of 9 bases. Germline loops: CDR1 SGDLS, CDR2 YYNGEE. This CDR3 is CASSPGEETQYF. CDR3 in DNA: TGTGCCAGCAGCCCGGGGGAGGAGACCCAGTACTTC.

This chain's CDR3 is CASSEIGGANIQYF. The DNA for the CDR3 is TGCGCCAGCAGTGAGATTGGGGGCGCGAACATTCAGTACTTC. This chain links TRBV10-1 with TRBJ2-4; D perhaps matches TRBD1 (6 bases). Germline values: CDR1 WNHNN, CDR2 SYGVQD (reference sequence). V was clipped by 2 bases and J by 7 bases, with 12 bases between them. This CDR3 comprises 14 residues.

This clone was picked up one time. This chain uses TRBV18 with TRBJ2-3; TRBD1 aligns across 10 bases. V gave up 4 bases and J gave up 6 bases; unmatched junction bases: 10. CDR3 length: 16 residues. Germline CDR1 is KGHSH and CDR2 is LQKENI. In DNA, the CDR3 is TGTGCCAGCTCACGTTTGGTGACAGGGGGCCCCGATACGCAGTATTTT. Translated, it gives CASSRLVTGGPDTQYF.